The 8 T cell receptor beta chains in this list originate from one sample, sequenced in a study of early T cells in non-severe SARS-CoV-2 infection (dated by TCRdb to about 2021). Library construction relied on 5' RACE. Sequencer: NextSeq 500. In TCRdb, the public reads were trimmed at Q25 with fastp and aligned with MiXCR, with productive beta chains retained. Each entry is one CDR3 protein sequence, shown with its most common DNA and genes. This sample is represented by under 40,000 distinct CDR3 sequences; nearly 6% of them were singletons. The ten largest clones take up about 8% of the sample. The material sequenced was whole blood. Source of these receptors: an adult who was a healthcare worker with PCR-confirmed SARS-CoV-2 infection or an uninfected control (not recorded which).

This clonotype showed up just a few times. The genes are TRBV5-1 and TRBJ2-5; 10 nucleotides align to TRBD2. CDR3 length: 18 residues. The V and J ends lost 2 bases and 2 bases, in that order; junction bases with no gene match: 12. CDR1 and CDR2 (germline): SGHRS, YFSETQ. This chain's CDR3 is CASSFISSGGASQETQYF. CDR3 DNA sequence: TGCGCCAGCAGCTTTATTTCGAGCGGGGGGGCGAGTCAAGAGACCCAGTACTTC.

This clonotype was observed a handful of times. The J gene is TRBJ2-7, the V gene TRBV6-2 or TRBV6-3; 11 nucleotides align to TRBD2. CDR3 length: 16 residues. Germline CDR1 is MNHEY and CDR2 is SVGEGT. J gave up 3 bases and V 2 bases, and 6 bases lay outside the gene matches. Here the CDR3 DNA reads TGTGCCAGCAGTTACCTGGTTACTAGCGGGAGCTACGAGCAGTACTTC. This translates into CASSYLVTSGSYEQYF.

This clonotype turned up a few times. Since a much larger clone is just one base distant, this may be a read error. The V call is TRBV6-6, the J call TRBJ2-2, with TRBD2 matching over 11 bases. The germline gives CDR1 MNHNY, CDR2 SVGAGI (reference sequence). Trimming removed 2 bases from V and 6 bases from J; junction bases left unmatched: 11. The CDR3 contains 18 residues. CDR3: CASSYIGSGRVGAGELFF. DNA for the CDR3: TGTGCCAGCAGTTACATCGGTAGCGGGAGGGTCGGCGCCGGGGAGCTGTTTTTT.

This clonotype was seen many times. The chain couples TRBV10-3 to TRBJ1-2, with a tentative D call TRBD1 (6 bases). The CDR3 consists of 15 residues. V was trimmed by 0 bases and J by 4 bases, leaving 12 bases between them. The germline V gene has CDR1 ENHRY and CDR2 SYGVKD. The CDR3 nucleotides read TGTGCCATCAGTGAGTCAGGACAGATTCTCTATGGCTACACCTTC. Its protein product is CAISESGQILYGYTF.

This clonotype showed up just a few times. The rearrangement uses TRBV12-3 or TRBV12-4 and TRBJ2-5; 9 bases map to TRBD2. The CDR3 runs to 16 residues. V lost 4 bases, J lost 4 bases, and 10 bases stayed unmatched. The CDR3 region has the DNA TGTGCCAGCAGTTCCTCAGGAGCGGGAGGAGGAGAGACCCAGTACTTC. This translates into CASSSSGAGGGETQYF.

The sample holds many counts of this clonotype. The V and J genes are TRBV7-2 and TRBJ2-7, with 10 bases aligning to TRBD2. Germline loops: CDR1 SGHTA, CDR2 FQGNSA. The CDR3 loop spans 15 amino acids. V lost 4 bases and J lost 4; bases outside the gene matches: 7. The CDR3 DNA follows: TGTGCCAGCAGCTCCACTAGCGGGACCCAATACGAGCAGTACTTC. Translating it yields CASSSTSGTQYEQYF.

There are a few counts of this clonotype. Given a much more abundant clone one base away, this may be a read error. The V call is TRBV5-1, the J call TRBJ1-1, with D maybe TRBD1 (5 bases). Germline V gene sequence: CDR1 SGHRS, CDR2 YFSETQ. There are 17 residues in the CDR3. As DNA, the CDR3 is TGCGCCAACAGCTTGTTGTGGGGGGTCAACAGGAACACTGAAGCTTTCTTT. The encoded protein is CANSLLWGVNRNTEAFF.

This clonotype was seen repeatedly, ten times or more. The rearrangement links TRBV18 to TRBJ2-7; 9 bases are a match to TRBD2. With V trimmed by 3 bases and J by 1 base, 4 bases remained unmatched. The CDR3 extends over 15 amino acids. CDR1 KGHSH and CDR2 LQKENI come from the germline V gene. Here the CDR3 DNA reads TGTGCCAGCTCACCCCCTAGCGGGGCTTCCTACGAGCAGTACTTC. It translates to CASSPPSGASYEQYF.